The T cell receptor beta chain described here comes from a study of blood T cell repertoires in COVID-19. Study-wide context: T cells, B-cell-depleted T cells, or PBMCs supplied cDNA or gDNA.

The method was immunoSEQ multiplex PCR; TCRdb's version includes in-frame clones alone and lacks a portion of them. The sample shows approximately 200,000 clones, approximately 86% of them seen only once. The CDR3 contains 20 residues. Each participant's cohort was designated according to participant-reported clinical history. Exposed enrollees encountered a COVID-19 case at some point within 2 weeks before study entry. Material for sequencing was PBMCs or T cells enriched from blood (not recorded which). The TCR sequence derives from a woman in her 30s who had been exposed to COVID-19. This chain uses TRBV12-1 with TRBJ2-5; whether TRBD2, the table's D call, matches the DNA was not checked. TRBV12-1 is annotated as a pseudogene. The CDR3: CASSLPPFRTSAEYQETQYF. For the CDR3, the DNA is TGTGCCAGCAGCTTACCACCGTTCCGGACTAGCGCCGAGTACCAAGAGACCCAGTACTTC.